Following are 9 T cell receptor beta chains from one sample sequenced in a study of T cells after yellow fever vaccination. Using its own MiXCR run on the 5' RACE reads, TCRdb lists one record per CDR3 protein. Seen here are hundreds of thousands of distinct CDR3 sequences, around 6.4% observed once, and the top ten hold approximately 16%. Sequencing was performed on PBMCs, taken 5 days after the yellow fever booster vaccination. These receptors were collected from a man younger than 40 who received the YFV17D yellow fever vaccine.

This clonotype was seen only a few times. The CDR3 here is CASSYFIQGARDEQYF. Written as DNA, the CDR3 is TGTGCCAGCAGTTACTTCATACAGGGGGCGCGCGACGAGCAGTACTTC. The chain links TRBV6-5 to TRBJ2-7, with 9 bases fitting TRBD1. Germline CDR1 is MNHEY and CDR2 is SVGAGI. V trimming: 1 base; J trimming: 5 bases; junction bases outside the gene matches: 9. The CDR3 runs to 16 residues.

The chain carries TRBV6-2 or TRBV6-3 and TRBJ2-3; a possible D gene is TRBD1 (6 bases). CDR1 and CDR2 from the germline V gene are MNHEY and SVGEGT. V shed 6 bases and J shed 10 bases, with 20 bases lying between them. The CDR3 has 14 residues. The CDR3 is CASSFRGSGVAQYF. In DNA form, the CDR3 reads TGTGCCAGCAGCTTCCGGGGTTCAGGGGTGGCGCAGTATTTT.

This clonotype was found many times. The J gene is TRBJ2-5, the V gene TRBV6-2 or TRBV6-3; D gene unclear. V was trimmed by 6 bases and J by 2 bases, leaving 7 bases between them. Germline lookup yields CDR1 MNHEY and CDR2 SVGEGT. The CDR3 covers 12 residues. The CDR3 coding sequence is TGTGCCAGCAGGACCACTCAAGAGACCCAGTACTTC. Protein: CASRTTQETQYF.

The chain has TRBV19 and TRBJ2-1; TRBD2 agrees at 10 bases. CDR1 is LNHDA, CDR2 SQIVND, per germline (reference sequence). The CDR3 totals 17 residues. The V segment lost 3 bases and the J segment 7 bases; nucleotides outside the gene matches: 12. This chain's CDR3 is CASSIPQRAGGRNEQFF. In DNA, the CDR3 is TGTGCCAGTAGTATCCCACAGCGAGCGGGAGGGCGGAATGAGCAGTTCTTC.

The chain joins TRBV7-2 to TRBJ1-1; TRBD1 matches 9 bases. Germline values: CDR1 SGHTA, CDR2 FQGNSA. The junction had 7 bases not matched to a gene; V was cut back by 2 bases and J by 12 bases. The CDR3 is made up of 13 amino acids. This CDR3 reads CASSLIGTGITFF. CDR3 sequence (DNA): TGTGCCAGCAGCTTAATAGGGACAGGGATTACTTTCTTT.

This clonotype was picked up many times. The V call is TRBV11-2, the J call TRBJ2-6; D is unresolved. The CDR3 spans 20 residues. CDR1 SGHAT and CDR2 FQNNGV come from the germline V gene. The germline V and J ends were trimmed by 3 bases and 0 bases, with 21 bases remaining between them. The CDR3 bases are TGTGCCAGCAGCTTGGTCGGATTGTCCGGTGCCAGCTCTGGGGCCAACGTCCTGACTTTC. It encodes CASSLVGLSGASSGANVLTF.

The chain recombines TRBV30 with TRBJ1-4; D is unclear. V was trimmed by 2 bases and J by 4 bases, leaving 11 bases between them. The CDR3 covers 14 residues. CDR1 is GTSNPN, CDR2 SVGIG, per germline (reference sequence). The CDR3 sequence is CAWSISDDNEKLFF. CDR3 coding DNA: TGTGCCTGGAGTATCTCCGATGATAATGAAAAACTGTTTTTT.

The rearrangement uses TRBV4-3 and TRBJ2-2; D not certain. The V gene's germline CDR1 is LGHNA and CDR2 YSLEER. The CDR3 consists of 14 residues. With 0 bases removed from V and 5 bases from J, the gap between germline ends came to 7 bases. CDR3 DNA sequence: TGCGCCAGCAGCCAAGATTTTACTACCGGGGAGCTGTTTTTT. Translation gives CASSQDFTTGELFF.

The V gene is TRBV20-1, the J gene TRBJ2-1; D gene unclear. The length of the CDR3 is 14 residues. The V end lost 1 base, the J end lost 7 bases, and 14 bases lay between the germline ends. CDR1 is DFQATT and CDR2 is SNEGSKA in the germline V gene (reference sequence). CDR3 sequence (DNA): TGCAGTGCTAGAGCCAGCGAAGGTGTGAATGAGCAGTTCTTC. This codes for CSARASEGVNEQFF.